Below are 9 T cell receptor beta chains sequenced from a single sample in a study. TCRdb recomputed calls from the RT-PCR reads with MiXCR, one row per CDR3 protein. This table holds around 700,000 distinct CDR3 sequences, 12% to 15% found once. Sample: memory CD4+ T cells from blood. These receptors were taken from a female donor in good health, serving as a healthy control.

The chain employs TRBV6-1 and TRBJ2-1; a possible D gene is TRBD2 (5 bases). Per germline, CDR1 MNHNS and CDR2 SASEGT. CDR3 size: 14 residues. Between the trimmed V and J ends, which lost 4 bases and 8 bases, there was a span of 15 bases. CDR3 sequence (DNA): TGTGCCAGCAGTGGCGGGTGGGGAAAGGATGAGCAGTTCTTC. This codes for CASSGGWGKDEQFF.

This clonotype has a count of ten or more. The rearrangement uses TRBV27 and TRBJ1-1; TRBD1 aligns across 8 bases. Unmatched junction bases numbered 6, after V lost 5 bases and J lost 1 base. This CDR3 spans 15 amino acids. The V gene's germline CDR1 is MNHEY and CDR2 SMNVEV (reference sequence). Here the CDR3 reads CASSHRGGWNTEAFF. The CDR3 nucleotides read TGTGCCAGCAGTCACAGGGGGGGGTGGAACACTGAAGCTTTCTTT.

This clonotype was detected many times. CDR3 sequence reads: CSARELGTPTDTQYF. CDR3 coding DNA: TGCAGTGCTAGAGAGCTCGGGACACCCACAGATACGCAGTATTTT. The chain carries TRBV20-1 and TRBJ2-3; maybe TRBD1 (6 bases). Germline lookup yields CDR1 DFQATT and CDR2 SNEGSKA (reference sequence). The germline V and J ends were trimmed by 0 bases and 2 bases, with 12 bases remaining between them. This CDR3 has 15 amino acids.

This clonotype was found many times. The rearrangement uses TRBV6-5 and TRBJ2-7, with 7 bases identical to TRBD2. The ends lost 6 bases at V and 2 bases at J; junction bases unmatched: 10. In germline, CDR1 is MNHEY, CDR2 SVGAGI. The CDR3 consists of 15 residues. CDR3 coding DNA: TGTGCCAGCAGGGGGTTAGGGGAGGGCCCCTACGAGCAGTACTTC. Translation gives CASRGLGEGPYEQYF.

To note about this clonotype: A much more abundant neighbour one base away suggests this may be a read error. The chain carries TRBV6-5 and TRBJ2-1; D gene unclear. Trimming took off 8 bases at V and 3 bases at J, with 11 bases between the two ends. The CDR3 is made up of 13 amino acids. Germline CDR1 reads MNHEY; CDR2 reads SVGAGI. CDR3 sequence (DNA): TGTGCCAGCCAGGCGAGCTACTACAATGAGCAGTTCTTC. Translated: CASQASYYNEQFF.

The chain has TRBV21-1 and TRBJ2-2; the table names TRBD1, a call not compared with the DNA. TRBV21-1 is designated a pseudogene. This CDR3 spans 16 amino acids. The chain's CDR3 is CASSKRGHPLAGELFF. CDR3 sequence (DNA): TGTGCCAGCAGCAAACGGGGACACCCCCTAGCCGGGGAGCTGTTTTTT.

This clonotype was seen more than once but under ten times. The CDR3 here is CAISGDRGLGANVLTF. The CDR3 DNA follows: TGTGCCATCAGTGGGGACAGGGGGCTTGGGGCCAACGTCCTGACTTTC. The J gene is TRBJ2-6, the V gene TRBV10-3; the match to TRBD1 covers 12 bases. The CDR3 has 16 amino acids. The V and J ends lost 4 bases and 3 bases, in that order; junction bases with no gene match: 1. Germline V gene lookup returns CDR1 ENHRY and CDR2 SYGVKD.

The table lists this clonotype with many counts. This chain uses TRBV9 with TRBJ1-6; 9 nucleotides match TRBD1. With V trimmed by 3 bases and J by 8 bases, 3 bases remained unmatched. Germline loops: CDR1 SGDLS, CDR2 YYNGEE. This CDR3 is 14 amino acids long. For the CDR3, the DNA is TGTGCCAGCAGCGCCAGACAGGGGGATTCACCCCTCCACTTT. Translating it yields CASSARQGDSPLHF.

This clonotype has only a few counts. The chain links TRBV6-5 to TRBJ2-7, with 9 bases lining up with TRBD1. The CDR3 contains 13 residues. Trimming removed 7 bases from V and 4 bases from J; junction bases left unmatched: 5. Germline V gene lookup returns CDR1 MNHEY and CDR2 SVGAGI. The CDR3 sequence: CASNRQGGYEQYF. CDR3 nucleotides: TGTGCCAGCAACCGACAGGGGGGATACGAGCAGTACTTC.